The 23 T cell receptor beta chains listed next were all sequenced from one sample in a study of response to subunit inactivated influenza vaccine. TCRdb reanalysed the RT-PCR reads using MiXCR and keeps one entry per CDR3 protein. The sample has roughly 550,000 distinct CDR3 sequences, approximately 24% seen once. The sample was also reused in another study, on T cells expressing NK-cell markers. This second study says: Synthesis of TCR beta cDNA relied on 5'RACE template switching carrying UMIs.

Specimen: CD4+ T cells sorted from PBMCs, collected 11 to 12 days after vaccination. These receptors were obtained from a man over 45 who received an inactivated influenza vaccine.

Concerning this clonotype itself: This may be a read error: a much more frequent sequence differs by one nucleotide. This chain links TRBV4-3 with TRBJ1-4; D is undetermined. Germline lookup yields CDR1 LGHNA and CDR2 YSLEER. The CDR3 has 13 residues. The chain's CDR3 is CASSLRSGEKLLF. The CDR3 nucleotides read TGCGCCAGCAGCCTGCGGAGCGGGGAAAAACTGCTTTTT.

This clonotype was counted a few times. V is TRBV3-1 and J is TRBJ2-1; D is perhaps TRBD2 (6 bases). V lost 0 bases and J lost 8, with 23 bases in between. This CDR3 is 18 amino acids long. Germline CDR1 is LGHDT and CDR2 is YNNKEL (reference sequence). The CDR3 loop is CASSQDSGGLIVGHEQFF. The CDR3 nucleotides read TGTGCCAGCAGCCAAGATTCCGGGGGACTCATTGTCGGGCATGAGCAGTTCTTC.

The chain recombines TRBV20-1 with TRBJ1-1; D is uncertain. CDR3 length equals 12 residues. V lost 5 bases and J lost 0, with 7 bases in between. The germline gives CDR1 DFQATT, CDR2 SNEGSKA (reference sequence). The CDR3 here is CSADLMNTEAFF. CDR3 bases: TGCAGTGCTGACCTTATGAACACTGAAGCTTTCTTT.

This clonotype occurred a few times. CDR3 sequence (DNA): TGTGCCGCGGGGGGGACACATACTACCGGGGAGCTGTTTTTT. It encodes CAAGGTHTTGELFF. The J gene is TRBJ2-2, the V gene TRBV6-2 or TRBV6-3; 9 bases map to TRBD2. The trim removed 11 bases at V and 5 bases at J, leaving 9 bases unmatched. In germline, CDR1 is MNHEY, CDR2 SVGEGT. The CDR3 loop spans 14 amino acids.

This clonotype was picked up a small number of times. This rearrangement joins TRBV5-1 to TRBJ2-7; tentative D call: TRBD2 (5 bases). This CDR3 is built from 16 residues. From germline, CDR1 is SGHRS and CDR2 YFSETQ. V shed 5 bases and J shed 2 bases, with 20 bases lying between them. CDR3 bases: TGCGCCAGCAGTTTTACCGTAGGACTTTTTACCTACGAGCAGTACTTC. As protein: CASSFTVGLFTYEQYF.

V is TRBV7-8 and J is TRBJ2-6; 9 positions match TRBD1. Germline loops: CDR1 SGHVS, CDR2 FQNEAQ. The length of the CDR3 is 18 residues. Germline trimming cut 5 bases from V and 4 bases from J; bases unmatched to any gene: 12. The CDR3 here is CASSLTGTGYSGANVLTF. The DNA of the CDR3 is TGTGCCAGCAGCCTAACCGGGACAGGGTATTCGGGGGCCAACGTCCTGACTTTC.

The V call is TRBV5-1, the J call TRBJ2-1; 10 bases line up with TRBD2. V shed 5 bases, J shed 5 bases, and the junction held 7 bases outside the gene matches. Germline CDR1 reads SGHRS; CDR2 reads YFSETQ. The CDR3 is made up of 15 amino acids. CDR3 residues: CASSSTSGYHNEQFF. The CDR3 region has the DNA TGCGCCAGCAGTTCGACTAGCGGGTACCACAATGAGCAGTTCTTC.

This clonotype was recorded many times. The chain recombines TRBV20-1 with TRBJ2-7; no firm D call. Trimming removed 2 bases at V and 6 bases at J, with 17 bases between. Germline V lookup: CDR1 DFQATT, CDR2 SNEGSKA (reference sequence). The CDR3 is 14 residues long. CDR3 nucleotides: TGCAGTGCTAGACTTTTCGGGCCGGTAGGCGAGCAGTACTTC. Protein sequence: CSARLFGPVGEQYF.

The J gene is TRBJ2-4, the V gene TRBV24-1; D not certain. V was cut by 4 bases and J by 5 bases, with 8 bases left in between. The CDR3 sequence is 13 residues long. Germline CDR1 KGHDR, CDR2 SFDVKD. The CDR3 sequence: CATSDPTENIQYF. The DNA for the CDR3 is TGTGCCACCAGTGACCCGACGGAAAACATTCAGTACTTC.

There are many counts of this clonotype. This sequence joins TRBV20-1 and TRBJ1-1; TRBD1 agrees at 11 bases. Germline V CDR1 and CDR2: DFQATT, SNEGSKA (reference sequence). CDR3 length equals 14 residues. V lost 6 bases and J lost 4; bases outside the gene matches: 7. The CDR3 reads CSAPRGTGGTEAFF. CDR3 DNA: TGCAGTGCCCCGAGGGGGACAGGGGGCACTGAAGCTTTCTTT.

This clonotype was found many times. The rearrangement links TRBV18 to TRBJ2-7, with a weak D call TRBD2 (6 bases). This CDR3 is built from 15 residues. Germline CDR1 reads KGHSH; CDR2 reads LQKENI. Trimming removed 2 bases from V and 3 bases from J, with 14 bases in between. This CDR3 is CASSPAPTSNYEQYF. CDR3 DNA: TGTGCCAGCTCACCAGCACCGACTAGTAACTACGAGCAGTACTTC.

This clonotype was counted ten times or more. The chain is built from TRBV6-5 and TRBJ2-5; possible D gene TRBD1, 6 bases. This CDR3 region has 14 residues. Deletions cut 7 bases from V and 1 base from J, with 13 bases between. From germline, CDR1 is MNHEY and CDR2 SVGAGI. The CDR3 is CASTSTGPQETQYF. CDR3 DNA: TGTGCCAGCACTTCGACAGGCCCCCAAGAGACCCAGTACTTC.

The chain employs TRBV6-5 and TRBJ2-5; 8 bases align to TRBD2. Trimming took 2 bases from V and 9 from J; bases not matched to a gene: 17. The CDR3 spans 17 residues. CDR1 and CDR2 from the germline V gene are MNHEY and SVGAGI. In DNA form, the CDR3 reads TGTGCCAGCAGTTACGCGCAGAGTAGCGGGATTACCGGGGCCCAGTACTTC. This codes for CASSYAQSSGITGAQYF.

CDR3 sequence: CASSQDPGDNEQFF. CDR3 nucleotide sequence: TGTGCCAGCAGCCAAGATCCGGGAGACAATGAGCAGTTCTTC. The J gene is TRBJ2-1, the V gene TRBV3-1, with D maybe TRBD2 (6 bases). Germline loops: CDR1 LGHDT, CDR2 YNNKEL (reference sequence). The CDR3 runs to 14 residues. Deletions cut 0 bases from V and 5 bases from J, with 8 bases between.

The CDR3 sequence is CASSLASQSPQYF. CDR3 nucleotides: TGTGCCAGCAGCTTAGCTTCCCAGAGCCCGCAGTATTTT. The rearrangement links TRBV7-2 to TRBJ2-3; no definite D call. The V gene's germline CDR1 is SGHTA and CDR2 FQGNSA. The CDR3 loop spans 13 amino acids. V was cut by 0 bases and J by 10 bases, with 11 bases left in between.

CDR3: CSARAGTIVSQTQYF. The CDR3 coding sequence is TGCAGTGCTAGAGCCGGGACTATCGTGAGTCAGACCCAGTACTTC. This rearrangement joins TRBV20-1 to TRBJ2-5, with 7 bases lining up with TRBD2. With V trimmed by 1 base and J by 6 bases, 11 bases remained unmatched. This CDR3 is 15 amino acids long. Germline CDR1 DFQATT, CDR2 SNEGSKA (reference sequence).

The chain joins TRBV20-1 to TRBJ2-6; D uncertain. The CDR3 contains 14 residues. The germline V gene has CDR1 DFQATT and CDR2 SNEGSKA (reference sequence). The V and J ends lost 0 bases and 0 bases respectively, with 3 bases between them. The CDR3: CSAREGSGANVLTF. CDR3 nucleotides: TGCAGTGCTAGAGAGGGCTCTGGGGCCAACGTCCTGACTTTC.

The chain uses TRBV12-3 or TRBV12-4 and TRBJ1-1; 7 bases are shared with TRBD1. Trimming at V came to 3 bases and at J to 3 bases, leaving 4 bases not matched to a gene. The CDR3 is made up of 14 amino acids. The CDR3 bases are TGTGCCAGCAGTTTTACAGGGGCGGACACTGAAGCTTTCTTT. This translates into CASSFTGADTEAFF.

The V gene is TRBV5-4, the J gene TRBJ2-7, with 8 nucleotides matching TRBD2. Germline V gene lookup returns CDR1 SGHNT and CDR2 YYREEE (reference sequence). Germline trimming cut 4 bases from V and 8 bases from J; bases unmatched to any gene: 17. The length of the CDR3 is 16 residues. CDR3 sequence (DNA): TGTGCCAGCAGCCCAACCGGCGGGACTAGGGGTGCGCAGCAGTACTTC. Protein product: CASSPTGGTRGAQQYF.

The chain carries TRBV5-1 and TRBJ1-1; 7 bases align to TRBD1. The V segment lost 3 bases and the J segment 3 bases; nucleotides outside the gene matches: 11. The CDR3 length is 16 residues. CDR1 and CDR2 (germline): SGHRS, YFSETQ. CDR3 loop: CASSSRDSNGDTEAFF. Written as DNA, the CDR3 is TGCGCCAGCAGCTCCCGGGACAGCAATGGAGACACTGAAGCTTTCTTT.

For the CDR3, the DNA is TGTGCCAGCAGCACGGGACAAGGGGCACTTGGAAACACCATATATTTT. Protein product: CASSTGQGALGNTIYF. The V call is TRBV5-5, the J call TRBJ1-3; possible D gene TRBD1, 6 bases. This CDR3 is 16 amino acids long. V was clipped by 4 bases and J by 3 bases, with 17 bases between them. Germline CDR1 is SGHKS and CDR2 is YYEKEE (reference sequence).

This clonotype was seen a handful of times. The rearrangement joins TRBV20-1 to TRBJ2-2; TRBD1 is a possible D gene (5 bases). The CDR3 extends over 13 amino acids. Germline CDR1 is DFQATT and CDR2 is SNEGSKA (reference sequence). V lost 6 bases and J lost 2, with 10 bases in between. The DNA of the CDR3 is TGCAGTGCACGGACACGTAACACCGGGGAGCTGTTTTTT. This translates into CSARTRNTGELFF.

This clonotype was counted between two and nine times. The chain combines TRBV12-3 or TRBV12-4 with TRBJ2-4; the D is unclear. This CDR3 comprises 12 residues. Trimming pared 5 bases from V and 7 bases from J, leaving 9 bases between. This chain's CDR3 is CASSPPHNIQYF. The CDR3 DNA follows: TGTGCCAGCAGTCCTCCCCACAACATTCAGTACTTC.